This T cell receptor beta chain was captured in a study of response to subunit inactivated influenza vaccine (dated by TCRdb to 2016 to 2018). Looking at the study overall: To follow how T cells responded to a trivalent subunit inactivated influenza vaccine, the researchers relied on deep quantitative profiling of the T cell receptor repertoire.

Preparation of the library involved RT-PCR. Sequencing was performed on an Illumina HiSeq 2500. TCRdb's own reprocessing of the public reads used fastp at Q25 and MiXCR and kept productive beta chains. Rows with one shared CDR3 protein collapse into an entry with the most common genes and DNA. Within this sample are hundreds of thousands of distinct CDR3 sequences, with approximately 12% of them counted one time only. Jointly, the top ten make up more than 8.5% of the sample. Findings and caveats that apply to the study as a whole: The authors suggested that each seasonal influenza vaccination may recruit only a limited number of new T cells.

The junction carries 10 bases between V and J, which are trimmed by 0 bases and 2 bases respectively. The CDR3 goes from the cysteine to the phenylalanine over 15 residues. The entry retains the CDR3 DNA only, 45 bases that are in frame from base 1. Reading the germline V gene gives CDR1 SGDLS and CDR2 YYNGEE. With respect to this clonotype: Its antigen specificity is not known. No base quality information exists; no much larger clone differs at one position.

The chain couples TRBV9 to TRBJ2-3; the D segment could be TRBD2, given 6 matching bases. This receptor was identified in a man aged 45-60 years who received an inactivated influenza vaccine. Donor details come from another sample of the same person, matched by shared clones. The source material was PBMCs from blood, sampled on the day of vaccination. In nucleotide form, the sequence is TGTGCCAGCAGCGTAGTCGGGGGAGACACAGATACGCAGTATTTT. Its translation is CASSVVGGDTDTQYF.